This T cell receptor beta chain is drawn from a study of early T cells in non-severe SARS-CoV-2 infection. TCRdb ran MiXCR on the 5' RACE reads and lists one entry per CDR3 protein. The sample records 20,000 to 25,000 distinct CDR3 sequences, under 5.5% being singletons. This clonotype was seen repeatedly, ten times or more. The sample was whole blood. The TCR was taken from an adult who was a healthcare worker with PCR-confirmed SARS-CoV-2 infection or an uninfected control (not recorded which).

CDR3 sequence reads: CSARPAGRPNEKLFF. The CDR3, as DNA: TGCAGTGCGCGTCCCGCGGGACGACCTAATGAAAAACTGTTTTTT. This chain joins TRBV20-1 and TRBJ1-4, with TRBD1 as a possible D gene (5 bases). V shed 6 bases and J shed 3 bases, with 17 bases lying between them. Germline V gene lookup returns CDR1 DFQATT and CDR2 SNEGSKA (reference sequence). This CDR3 has 15 amino acids.